Listed below are T cell receptor beta chains from one sample, sequenced in a study of blood T cell repertoires in COVID-19. Assay used: immunoSEQ multiplex PCR; TCRdb lists only in-frame clones, some missing. The sample holds around 130,000 clones, approximately 87% seen once. Material: peripheral blood. The receptors derive from a woman aged 55 to 70 with acute or convalescent COVID-19. CDR3s include the opening cysteine and the closing phenylalanine or tryptophan. Fields, in order: clone size, J gene, D gene, V gene, CDR3 protein, CDR3 DNA. The D gene is left open where the match is weak. Clone size is given for some rows only: seen once, a few or many times, or a class if the clone is expanded.

>few|TRBJ2-1|-|TRBV28
CASLALSYNEQFF
TGTGCCAGCTTAGCACTCTCCTACAATGAGCAGTTCTTC
>-|TRBJ2-7|TRBD2|TRBV11-2
CASSLEGTSGYYEQYF
TGTGCCAGCAGCTTAGAAGGGACTAGCGGGTACTACGAGCAGTACTTC
>-|TRBJ1-3|-|TRBV5-1
CASSLYRGSSGNTIYF
TGCGCCAGCAGCTTGTACCGGGGGAGTTCTGGAAACACCATATATTTT
>-|TRBJ1-2|-|TRBV28
CASSFGGVGDYGYTF
TGTGCCAGCAGTTTTGGGGGGGTTGGTGACTATGGCTACACCTTC
>-|TRBJ2-6|TRBD1|TRBV19
CASSMSRGSFSGANVLTF
TGTGCCAGTAGTATGTCCAGGGGGTCCTTCTCTGGGGCCAACGTCCTGACTTTC
>few|TRBJ1-2|TRBD1|TRBV6-6
CASSLRQGTGANYGYTF
TGTGCCAGCAGTCTACGACAGGGCACGGGAGCTAACTATGGCTACACCTTC
>-|TRBJ2-2|TRBD2|TRBV18
CASSPPTAGDVTGELFF
TGTGCCAGCTCACCACCGACAGCGGGAGATGTAACCGGGGAGCTGTTTTTT
>-|TRBJ2-1|TRBD1|TRBV19
CASSLDRGLVFYNEQFF
TGTGCCAGTAGTCTAGACAGGGGGCTTGTTTTTTACAATGAGCAGTTCTTC
>-|TRBJ1-6|TRBD1|TRBV11-3
CASRPEGGQGGSPLHF
TGTGCCAGCAGGCCAGAGGGCGGACAGGGGGGTTCACCCCTCCACTTT
>once|TRBJ1-2|-|TRBV9
CASSVVMDFQPGGYTF
TGTGCCAGCAGCGTTGTTATGGACTTCCAACCTGGGGGCTACACCTTC
>-|TRBJ1-6|TRBD1|TRBV5-4
CASSTRDRGSPLHF
TGTGCCAGCAGCACCCGGGACAGGGGATCACCCCTCCACTTT
>-|TRBJ2-3|TRBD2|TRBV27
CASRGLSGRPGDTQYF
TGTGCCAGCAGGGGACTGAGCGGGAGGCCGGGGGATACGCAGTATTTT
>-|TRBJ1-2|TRBD1|TRBV19
CASSRQGSTYGYTF
TGTGCCAGTAGTCGACAGGGATCCACTTATGGCTACACCTTC
>-|TRBJ1-6|TRBD1|TRBV6-1
CASSEWGTGNSPLHF
TGTGCCAGCAGTGAATGGGGGACAGGGAATTCACCCCTCCACTTT
>once|TRBJ2-2|TRBD2|TRBV7-6
CASSSIIAGGGDTGELFF
TGTGCCAGCAGCTCAATTATTGCGGGAGGTGGTGACACCGGGGAGCTGTTTTTT
>-|TRBJ1-1|-|TRBV28
CASSERTIKEAFF
TGTGCCAGCAGCGAGAGGACAATAAAAGAAGCTTTCTTT
>-|TRBJ1-1|-|TRBV28
CASSTQMNTEAFF
TGTGCCAGCAGTACCCAGATGAACACTGAAGCTTTCTTT
>-|TRBJ1-5|-|TRBV12-3/TRBV12-4
CASSQIGNQPQHF
TGTGCCAGCAGTCAGATCGGCAATCAGCCCCAGCATTTT
>-|TRBJ1-1|TRBD1|TRBV6-5
CASTGQGAVNTEAFF
TGTGCCAGCACCGGACAGGGGGCCGTGAACACTGAAGCTTTCTTT
>-|TRBJ2-7|-|TRBV5-5
CASSLEGGGPYEQYF
TGTGCCAGCAGCTTGGAGGGGGGAGGGCCTTACGAGCAGTACTTC
>-|TRBJ2-2|TRBD2|TRBV5-1
CASSSGLARRTNTGELFF
TGCGCCAGCAGCTCGGGACTAGCGCGACGGACGAACACCGGGGAGCTGTTTTTT
>-|TRBJ1-5|TRBD1|TRBV19
CASTLGQGNSNQPQHF
TGTGCCAGTACCTTGGGACAGGGGAATAGCAATCAGCCCCAGCATTTT
>-|TRBJ1-5|-|TRBV6-5
CASRKGDQPQHF
TGTGCCAGCAGGAAGGGAGATCAGCCCCAGCATTTT
>-|TRBJ2-2|-|TRBV7-3
CASSQDSASNTGELFF
TGTGCCAGCAGCCAAGACAGTGCCTCGAACACCGGGGAGCTGTTTTTT
>once|TRBJ1-2|-|TRBV9
CASSAYFQGMGGYTF
TGTGCCAGCAGCGCCTACTTCCAGGGGATGGGTGGCTACACCTTC
>-|TRBJ1-4|-|TRBV27
CASSLVGSTEKLFF
TGTGCCAGCAGTTTAGTCGGGAGTACTGAAAAACTGTTTTTT
>-|TRBJ2-2|-|TRBV30
CAWNEQGTGELFF
TGTGCCTGGAACGAACAGGGAACCGGGGAGCTGTTTTTT
>-|TRBJ2-1|TRBD2|TRBV6-2/TRBV6-3
CASSRASGTYNEQFF
TGTGCCAGCAGTCGTGCTAGCGGGACCTACAATGAGCAGTTCTTC
>-|TRBJ2-1|TRBD2|TRBV3-1/TRBV3-2
CASSSHSSGSLRNEQFF
TGTGCCAGCAGCTCTCATTCTAGCGGGAGTTTGAGAAATGAGCAGTTCTTC
>-|TRBJ2-3|-|TRBV5-1
CASRLGASTDTQYF
TGCGCCAGCCGACTTGGGGCTAGCACAGATACGCAGTATTTT
>-|TRBJ1-3|-|TRBV27
CASSFTGNLGNTIYF
TGTGCCAGCAGTTTCACAGGGAACCTTGGAAACACCATATATTTT
>-|TRBJ1-1|-|TRBV7-6
CASSLALSRGGLIEAFF
TGTGCCAGCAGCTTAGCTCTCTCTAGGGGAGGGTTAATTGAAGCTTTCTTT
>-|TRBJ1-1|-|TRBV15
CATSRDLWLPAFF
TGTGCCACCAGCAGAGATCTTTGGCTCCCGGCTTTCTTT
>-|TRBJ1-4|TRBD1|TRBV7-8
CASSYSTGGRTKLFF
TGTGCCAGCAGCTACTCGACAGGGGGCCGTACAAAACTGTTTTTT
>-|TRBJ2-2|TRBD2|TRBV15
CATSQDLAGGPGTGELFF
TGTGCCACCAGCCAGGACTTAGCGGGAGGGCCTGGCACCGGGGAGCTGTTTTTT
>-|TRBJ2-1|TRBD2|TRBV4-2
CASSQEENSGIYNEQFF
TGTGCCAGCAGCCAAGAGGAAAATAGCGGGATCTACAATGAGCAGTTCTTC
>-|TRBJ2-2|TRBD2|TRBV7-8
CASSLVAAGGSYTGELFF
TGTGCCAGCAGCTTAGTTGCTGCGGGCGGGAGTTACACCGGGGAGCTGTTTTTT
>-|TRBJ2-3|TRBD2|TRBV5-4
CASSLGPGTSSTDTQYF
TGTGCCAGCAGCTTAGGTCCGGGGACTAGCAGCACAGATACGCAGTATTTT
>-|TRBJ2-1|-|TRBV7-2
CASSLGQRGRKQQFF
TGTGCCAGCAGCTTAGGACAGAGAGGACGAAAGCAGCAGTTCTTC
>-|TRBJ2-3|TRBD2|TRBV29-1
CSVRLATTDTQYF
TGCAGCGTAAGACTAGCTACCACAGATACGCAGTATTTT
>-|TRBJ1-6|TRBD1|TRBV27
CASSSDRGLGSPLHF
TGTGCCAGCAGTTCTGACAGGGGGCTGGGGTCACCCCTCCACTTT
>-|TRBJ1-1|-|TRBV30
CAWSLGGQANTEAFF
TGTGCCTGGAGCCTTGGGGGACAAGCAAACACTGAAGCTTTCTTT
>-|TRBJ1-2|-|TRBV5-4
CASSSPHAGEGGYTF
TGTGCCAGCAGCTCCCCTCACGCAGGGGAAGGCGGCTACACCTTC
>-|TRBJ1-3|TRBD1|TRBV3-1/TRBV3-2
CASTLRGRTGNTIYF
TGTGCCAGCACCCTTAGGGGGCGCACGGGAAACACCATATATTTT
>-|TRBJ1-2|-|TRBV19
CASSIDGAPNYGYTF
TGTGCCAGTAGTATAGATGGGGCCCCGAACTATGGCTACACCTTC
>once|TRBJ1-2|TRBD1|TRBV29-1
CSVAHPGQGTGYTF
TGCAGCGTTGCACATCCGGGACAGGGAACTGGCTACACCTTC
>-|TRBJ1-2|-|TRBV7-9
CASSLDSNYGYTF
TGTGCCAGCAGCCTAGACAGTAACTATGGCTACACCTTC
>-|TRBJ2-5|TRBD2|TRBV5-4
CASSLEGLAGGETQYF
TGTGCCAGCAGCTTGGAGGGACTAGCGGGAGGCGAGACCCAGTACTTC
>-|TRBJ2-7|TRBD2|TRBV5-1
CASSSGLAGVGRDYEQYF
TGCGCCAGCAGCTCAGGACTAGCGGGAGTGGGAAGGGACTACGAGCAGTACTTC
>-|TRBJ1-1|-|TRBV6-6
CASSRRGGVLMNTEAFF
TGTGCCAGCAGTCGCCGAGGGGGGGTGCTTATGAACACTGAAGCTTTCTTT
>-|TRBJ2-1|-|TRBV5-1
CASSLVVNEQFF
TGCGCCAGCAGCTTGGTAGTTAATGAGCAGTTCTTC
>-|TRBJ2-3|-|TRBV20-1
CSARRDTQYF
TGCAGTGCCCGGAGAGATACGCAGTATTTT
>-|TRBJ1-4|-|TRBV6-5
CASRLDTGREKLFF
TGTGCCAGCAGACTGGACACCGGGCGTGAAAAACTGTTTTTT
>-|TRBJ2-2|-|TRBV7-8
CASSLILADVGELFF
TGTGCCAGCAGCTTAATTTTGGCAGATGTCGGGGAGCTGTTTTTT
>-|TRBJ2-7|-|TRBV27
CASRLGQGSHEQYF
TGTGCCAGCAGACTGGGGCAGGGGAGCCACGAGCAGTACTTC